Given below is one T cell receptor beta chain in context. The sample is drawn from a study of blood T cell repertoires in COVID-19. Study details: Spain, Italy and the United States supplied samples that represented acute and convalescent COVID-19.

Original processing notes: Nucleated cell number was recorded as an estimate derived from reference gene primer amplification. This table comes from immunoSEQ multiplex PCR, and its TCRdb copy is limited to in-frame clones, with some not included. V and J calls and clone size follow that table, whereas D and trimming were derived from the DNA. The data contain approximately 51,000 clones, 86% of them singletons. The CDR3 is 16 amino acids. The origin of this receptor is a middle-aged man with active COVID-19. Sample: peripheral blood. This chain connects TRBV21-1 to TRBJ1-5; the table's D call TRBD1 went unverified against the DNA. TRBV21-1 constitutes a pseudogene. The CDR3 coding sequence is TGTGCCAGCAGCAAATCGATCTTGCAGGGGTGGCAGCCCCAGCATTTT. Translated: CASSKSILQGWQPQHF.